The entry that follows covers one T cell receptor beta chain sequence. Its matching antigen is unknown. To make TCR beta libraries, researchers used iRepertoire HTBI primers and Arm-PCR of CDR3 regions. TCRdb redid the calling of the multiplex PCR reads with MiXCR, one entry per CDR3 protein. In the table there are 500,000 to 700,000 distinct CDR3 sequences, 30% of which are singletons. These data originate in a study of regulatory T cells in long-lasting Graves disease. Background on the study: Patients with persistent Graves' disease had over 5 years of antithyroid drugs and persistent TSH receptor antibodies. The study's findings and limits: Persistent disease showed a preference for TRBV28, TRBJ1-2 and TRBJ2-5.

This CDR3 region has 12 residues. The V and J ends lost 5 bases and 5 bases respectively, with 9 bases between them. Per the germline V gene, CDR1 is SQVTM and CDR2 is ANQGSEA. Specified time point: persistent/refractory GD, antithyroid drugs over 5 years with positive TRAb. Construction of the TCR library relied on RNA isolated from PBMCs. The diagnosis of Graves' disease used American Thyroid Association guidelines. The J gene is TRBJ2-2, the V gene TRBV29-1; no reliable D call. The starting material was peripheral blood mononuclear cells (PBMCs), obtained when the disease was refractory, from a patient treated with antithyroid drugs. This sequence was found in a female donor with Graves disease. CDR3 sequence: CSVYERTGELFF. CDR3 in DNA: TGCAGCGTTTATGAACGGACCGGGGAGCTGTTTTTT.